These T cell receptor beta chains were read from a single sample in a study of CD8 T cells in Susac syndrome. TCRdb re-analysed the immunoSEQ multiplex PCR reads in MiXCR, keeping a single row per CDR3 protein. The table includes 50,000 to 60,000 distinct CDR3 sequences, around 90% detected once. The specimen was CD8+ T cells from PBMCs. The origin of the receptors is a human donor in good health. The conserved cysteine and the conserved F or W are not part of the CDR3 here.

v_call: TRBV6-1; j_call: TRBJ2-3; cdr3_aa: ASSGGLTSTDTQY
v_call: TRBV3-1; j_call: TRBJ2-7; cdr3_aa: ASSQERDPSYEQY
v_call: TRBV19; j_call: TRBJ1-6; cdr3_aa: ASSMYRINSPLH
v_call: TRBV28; j_call: TRBJ1-5; cdr3_aa: ASSYPRGGLNQPQH
v_call: TRBV29-1; j_call: TRBJ1-1; cdr3_aa: SVSGPTEAF
v_call: TRBV7-2; j_call: TRBJ2-7; cdr3_aa: ASSLEAGGEQY
v_call: TRBV10-2; j_call: TRBJ1-5; cdr3_aa: ASSERGQPQH
v_call: TRBV6-2/TRBV6-3; j_call: TRBJ2-7; cdr3_aa: ASSYSRLRVDEQY
v_call: TRBV7-9; j_call: TRBJ2-7; cdr3_aa: ASRDITYEQY
v_call: TRBV20-1; j_call: TRBJ2-7; cdr3_aa: SARPDTGIEQY
v_call: TRBV5-6; j_call: TRBJ1-2; cdr3_aa: ASSLSTGASVYGYT
v_call: TRBV14; j_call: TRBJ2-5; cdr3_aa: ASSQGQTQY
v_call: TRBV2; j_call: TRBJ2-1; cdr3_aa: ASSESGHNEQF
v_call: TRBV25-1; j_call: TRBJ2-7; cdr3_aa: ASSPFQGGEQY
v_call: TRBV27; j_call: TRBJ2-3; cdr3_aa: ASSSSSPLQY
v_call: TRBV25-1; j_call: TRBJ2-3; cdr3_aa: ASRYTRGPSDTQY
v_call: TRBV9; j_call: TRBJ2-7; cdr3_aa: ASSEGGQGYEQY
v_call: TRBV29-1; j_call: TRBJ2-2; cdr3_aa: SAETDTTGELF
v_call: TRBV19; j_call: TRBJ1-5; cdr3_aa: ASSLPALQGPQH
v_call: TRBV20-1; j_call: TRBJ2-1; cdr3_aa: SARPRGGSAGNEQF
v_call: TRBV28; j_call: TRBJ2-5; cdr3_aa: ASSLLAGEETQY
v_call: TRBV5-4; j_call: TRBJ1-4; cdr3_aa: ASSQTGADNEKLF
v_call: TRBV12-3/TRBV12-4; j_call: TRBJ1-3; cdr3_aa: ASSARDLGNTIY
v_call: TRBV7-3; j_call: TRBJ2-3; cdr3_aa: ASSLGPSGGASTDTQY
v_call: TRBV12-5; j_call: TRBJ1-1; cdr3_aa: ASGLSPGQGATEAF
v_call: TRBV6-6; j_call: TRBJ2-6; cdr3_aa: ASSYGQGANVLT
v_call: TRBV20-1; j_call: TRBJ1-1; cdr3_aa: SARARDRDYLNTEAF
v_call: TRBV7-6; j_call: TRBJ2-1; cdr3_aa: ASSLVLPASSYNEQF
v_call: TRBV10-3; j_call: TRBJ1-2; cdr3_aa: AMLGQISYGYT
v_call: TRBV29-1; j_call: TRBJ2-7; cdr3_aa: SVEGQGVGSYEQY
v_call: TRBV5-1; j_call: TRBJ2-1; cdr3_aa: ASSLAGGHNEQF
v_call: TRBV27; j_call: TRBJ1-5; cdr3_aa: ASSSAGGHSNQPQH
v_call: TRBV6-5; j_call: TRBJ2-3; cdr3_aa: ASSYQGASTDTQY
v_call: TRBV4-3; j_call: TRBJ2-7; cdr3_aa: ASSQLGGQPYDRQY
v_call: TRBV4-3; j_call: TRBJ2-3; cdr3_aa: ASSQDRRPPTDTQY
v_call: TRBV5-1; j_call: TRBJ2-1; cdr3_aa: ASSLWQANNEQF
v_call: TRBV10-3; j_call: TRBJ2-7; cdr3_aa: AISDEKTYEQY
v_call: TRBV7-9; j_call: TRBJ2-7; cdr3_aa: ASSLESYEQY
v_call: TRBV9; j_call: TRBJ2-1; cdr3_aa: ASRKNVAGGNNNEQF
v_call: TRBV27; j_call: TRBJ2-7; cdr3_aa: ASSLGPGGISYEQY
v_call: TRBV20-1; j_call: TRBJ2-1; cdr3_aa: SAGSVGFGNEQF
v_call: TRBV15; j_call: TRBJ2-7; cdr3_aa: ATSRVNGPREQY
v_call: TRBV13; j_call: TRBJ1-1; cdr3_aa: ASRPNSVRTEAF
v_call: TRBV29-1; j_call: TRBJ1-1; cdr3_aa: SAVGGWAEAF
v_call: TRBV4-3; j_call: TRBJ2-7; cdr3_aa: ASSQDLGVRYEQY
v_call: TRBV9; j_call: TRBJ2-6; cdr3_aa: ASSGVKQSSGANVLT
v_call: TRBV28; j_call: TRBJ2-7; cdr3_aa: ASSPGQGPYEQY
v_call: TRBV6-1; j_call: TRBJ1-1; cdr3_aa: ASSEERLLPEAF
v_call: TRBV20-1; j_call: TRBJ2-2; cdr3_aa: SATARTGGSGELF
v_call: TRBV6-5; j_call: TRBJ1-3; cdr3_aa: ASSYVGGSSGNTIY
v_call: TRBV24-1; j_call: TRBJ2-3; cdr3_aa: ATSEAGGTDTQY
v_call: TRBV7-2; j_call: TRBJ2-1; cdr3_aa: ASSLDGSVGNEQF
v_call: TRBV14; j_call: TRBJ1-1; cdr3_aa: ASSQTPNTEAF
v_call: TRBV3-1; j_call: TRBJ2-3; cdr3_aa: ASSQGTTTTDTQY
v_call: TRBV4-1; j_call: TRBJ1-5; cdr3_aa: ASSLGEESNQPQH